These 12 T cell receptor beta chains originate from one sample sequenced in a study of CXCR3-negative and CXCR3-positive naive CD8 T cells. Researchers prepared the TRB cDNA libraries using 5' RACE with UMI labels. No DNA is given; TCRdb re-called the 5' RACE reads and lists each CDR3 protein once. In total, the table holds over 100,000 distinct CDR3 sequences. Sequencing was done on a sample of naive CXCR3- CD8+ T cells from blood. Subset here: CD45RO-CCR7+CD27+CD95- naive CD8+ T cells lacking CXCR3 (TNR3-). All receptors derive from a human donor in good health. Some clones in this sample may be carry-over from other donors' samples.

This chain's CDR3 is CASSLGEGLNLREQYF. V and J are TRBV7-9 and TRBJ2-7; TCRdb selects TRBD1, and the lack of DNA leaves this call unchecked. The CDR3 totals 16 residues. CDR1 SEHNR and CDR2 FQNEAQ come from the germline V gene (reference sequence).

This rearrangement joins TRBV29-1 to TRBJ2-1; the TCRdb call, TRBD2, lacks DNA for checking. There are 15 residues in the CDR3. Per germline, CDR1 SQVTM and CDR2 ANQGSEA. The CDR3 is CSVDGLAGSYNEQFF.

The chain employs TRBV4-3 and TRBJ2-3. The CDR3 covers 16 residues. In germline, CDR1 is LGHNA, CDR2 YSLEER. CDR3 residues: CASSQDISRSTDTQYF.

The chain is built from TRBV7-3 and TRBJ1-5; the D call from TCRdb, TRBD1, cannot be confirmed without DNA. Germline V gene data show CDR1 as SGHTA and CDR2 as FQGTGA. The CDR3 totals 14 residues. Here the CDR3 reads CASSSDRGSQPQHF.

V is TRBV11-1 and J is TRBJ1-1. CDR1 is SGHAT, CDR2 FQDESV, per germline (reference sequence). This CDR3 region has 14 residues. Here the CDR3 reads CASSGGPRNTEAFF.

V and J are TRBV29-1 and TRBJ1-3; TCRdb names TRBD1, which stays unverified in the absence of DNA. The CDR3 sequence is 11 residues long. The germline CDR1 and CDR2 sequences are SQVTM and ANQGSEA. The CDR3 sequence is CSVPGADTIYF.

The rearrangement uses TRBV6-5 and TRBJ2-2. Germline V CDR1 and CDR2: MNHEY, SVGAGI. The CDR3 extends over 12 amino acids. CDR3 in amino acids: CASSPETGELFF.

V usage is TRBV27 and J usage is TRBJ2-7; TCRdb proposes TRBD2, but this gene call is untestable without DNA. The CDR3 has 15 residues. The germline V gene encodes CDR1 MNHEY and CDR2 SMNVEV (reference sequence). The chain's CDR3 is CASSPKLAGGHEQYF.

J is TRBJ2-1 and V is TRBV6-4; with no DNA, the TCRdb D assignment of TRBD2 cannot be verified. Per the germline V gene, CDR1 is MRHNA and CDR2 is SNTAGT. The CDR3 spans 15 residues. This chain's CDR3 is CASSPSTGGYNEQFF.

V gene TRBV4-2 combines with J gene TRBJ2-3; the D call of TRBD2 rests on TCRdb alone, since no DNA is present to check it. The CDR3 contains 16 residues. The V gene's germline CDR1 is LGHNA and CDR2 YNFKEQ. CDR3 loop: CASSQVPLVSTDTQYF.

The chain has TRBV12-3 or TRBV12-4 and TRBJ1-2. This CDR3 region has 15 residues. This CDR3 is CASSLSSVVNYGYTF.

This chain's CDR3 is CASSHRTSGRETQYF. V gene TRBV7-2 combines with J gene TRBJ2-5; TCRdb gives TRBD2 as the D gene, but with no DNA this cannot be confirmed. Germline loops: CDR1 SGHTA, CDR2 FQGNSA. CDR3 length: 15 residues.